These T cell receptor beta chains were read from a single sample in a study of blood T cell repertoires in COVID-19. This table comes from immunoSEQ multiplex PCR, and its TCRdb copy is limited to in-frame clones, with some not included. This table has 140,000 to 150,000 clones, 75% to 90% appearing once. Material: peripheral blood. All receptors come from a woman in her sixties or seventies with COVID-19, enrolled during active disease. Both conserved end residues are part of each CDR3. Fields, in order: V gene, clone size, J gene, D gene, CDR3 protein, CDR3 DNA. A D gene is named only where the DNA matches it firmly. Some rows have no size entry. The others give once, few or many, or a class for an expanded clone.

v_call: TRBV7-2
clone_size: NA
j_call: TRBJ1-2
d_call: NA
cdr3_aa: CASSLARDGYTF
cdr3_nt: TGTGCCAGCAGCTTAGCGAGGGATGGCTACACCTTC

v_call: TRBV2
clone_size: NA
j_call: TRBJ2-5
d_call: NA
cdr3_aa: CASSVYRLEETQYF
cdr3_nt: TGTGCCAGCAGTGTTTACAGGCTCGAAGAGACCCAGTACTTC

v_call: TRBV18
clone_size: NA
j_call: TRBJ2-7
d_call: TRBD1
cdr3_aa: CASSPFRFGTGAYEQYF
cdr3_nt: TGTGCCAGCTCACCCTTTCGTTTTGGGACAGGGGCCTACGAGCAGTACTTC

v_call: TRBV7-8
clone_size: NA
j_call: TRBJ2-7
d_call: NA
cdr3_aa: CASSPDSLYEQYF
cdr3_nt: TGTGCCAGCAGCCCGGACAGCCTCTACGAGCAGTACTTC

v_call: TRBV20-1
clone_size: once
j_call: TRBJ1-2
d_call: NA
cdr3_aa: CSASQGGGYTF
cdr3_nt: TGCAGTGCTAGTCAGGGAGGTGGCTACACCTTC

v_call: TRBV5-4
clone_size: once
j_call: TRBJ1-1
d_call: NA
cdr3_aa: CASSFGGVVYTEAFF
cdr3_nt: TGTGCCAGCAGCTTCGGAGGGGTCGTATACACTGAAGCTTTCTTT

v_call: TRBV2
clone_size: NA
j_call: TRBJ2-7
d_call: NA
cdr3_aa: CASRERVMNYEQYF
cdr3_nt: TGTGCCAGCAGGGAGAGGGTGATGAACTACGAGCAGTACTTC

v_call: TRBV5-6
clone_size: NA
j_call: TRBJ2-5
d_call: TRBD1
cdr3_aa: CASSSDRGVQETQYF
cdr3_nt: TGTGCCAGCAGCTCGGACAGGGGGGTACAAGAGACCCAGTACTTC

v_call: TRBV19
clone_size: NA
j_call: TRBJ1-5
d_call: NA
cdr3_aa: CASSIPRRGGNQPQHF
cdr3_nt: TGTGCCAGTAGTATCCCTCGGAGGGGAGGCAATCAGCCCCAGCATTTT

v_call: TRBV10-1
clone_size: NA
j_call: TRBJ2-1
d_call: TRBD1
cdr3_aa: CASSSDRGPYNEQFF
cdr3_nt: TGCGCCAGCAGTTCTGACAGGGGCCCCTACAATGAGCAGTTCTTC

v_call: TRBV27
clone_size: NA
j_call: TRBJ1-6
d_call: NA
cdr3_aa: CASSLRGVAYNSPLHF
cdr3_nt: TGTGCCAGCAGTTTACGGGGGGTCGCCTATAATTCACCCCTCCACTTT

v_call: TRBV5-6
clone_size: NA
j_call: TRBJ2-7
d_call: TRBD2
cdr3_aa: CASSLEASGGVEYF
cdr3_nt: TGTGCCAGCAGCTTGGAGGCTAGCGGGGGGGTGGAGTACTTC

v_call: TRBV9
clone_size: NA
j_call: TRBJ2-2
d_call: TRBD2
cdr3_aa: CASSDRTSGVSGELFF
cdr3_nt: TGTGCCAGCAGCGACCGGACTAGCGGGGTCTCCGGGGAGCTGTTTTTT

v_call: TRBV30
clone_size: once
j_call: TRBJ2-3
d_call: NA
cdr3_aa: CAWKSRAKLGTDTQYF
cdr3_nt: TGTGCCTGGAAATCCAGGGCCAAACTTGGCACAGATACGCAGTATTTT

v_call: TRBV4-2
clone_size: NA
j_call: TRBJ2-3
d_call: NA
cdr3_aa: CASSQDRSTSTDTQYF
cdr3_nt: TGTGCCAGCAGCCAAGATCGTTCTACTAGCACAGATACGCAGTATTTT

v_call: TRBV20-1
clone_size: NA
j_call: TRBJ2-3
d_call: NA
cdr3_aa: CSASTRPAGDTQYF
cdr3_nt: TGCAGTGCTAGTACACGCCCCGCCGGGGATACGCAGTATTTT